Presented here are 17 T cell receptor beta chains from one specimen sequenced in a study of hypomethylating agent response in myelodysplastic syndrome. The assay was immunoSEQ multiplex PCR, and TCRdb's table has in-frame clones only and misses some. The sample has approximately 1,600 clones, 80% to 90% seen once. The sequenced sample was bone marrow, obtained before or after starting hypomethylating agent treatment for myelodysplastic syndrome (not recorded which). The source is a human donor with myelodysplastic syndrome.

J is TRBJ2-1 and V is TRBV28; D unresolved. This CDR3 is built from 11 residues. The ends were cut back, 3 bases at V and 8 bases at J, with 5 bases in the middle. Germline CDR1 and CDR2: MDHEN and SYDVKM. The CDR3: CASSFLHEQFF. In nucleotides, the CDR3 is TGTGCCAGCAGTTTTCTCCATGAGCAGTTCTTC.

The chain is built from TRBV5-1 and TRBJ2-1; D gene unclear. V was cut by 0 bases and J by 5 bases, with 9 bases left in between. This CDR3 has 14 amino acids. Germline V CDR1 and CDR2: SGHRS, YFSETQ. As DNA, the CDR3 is TGCGCCAGCAGCTTGGATCTGGGAAACAATGAGCAGTTCTTC. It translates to CASSLDLGNNEQFF.

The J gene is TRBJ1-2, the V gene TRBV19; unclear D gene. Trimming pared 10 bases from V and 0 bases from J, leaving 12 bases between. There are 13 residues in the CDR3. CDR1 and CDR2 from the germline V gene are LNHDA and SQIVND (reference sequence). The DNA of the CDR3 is TGTGCCACCAAGATGAGAGCTAACTATGGCTACACCTTC. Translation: CATKMRANYGYTF.

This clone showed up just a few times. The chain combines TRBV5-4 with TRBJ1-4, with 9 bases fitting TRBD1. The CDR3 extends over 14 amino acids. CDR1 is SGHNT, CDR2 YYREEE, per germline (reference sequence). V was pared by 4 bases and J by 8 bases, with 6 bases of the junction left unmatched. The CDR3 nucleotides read TGTGCCAGCAGCCCGGACAGGGGAAGGGAAAAACTGTTTTTT. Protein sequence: CASSPDRGREKLFF.

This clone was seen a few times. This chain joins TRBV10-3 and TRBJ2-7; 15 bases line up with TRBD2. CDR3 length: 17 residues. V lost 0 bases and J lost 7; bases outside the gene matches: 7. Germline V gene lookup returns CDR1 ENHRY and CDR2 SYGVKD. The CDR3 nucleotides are TGTGCCATCAGTGAGTCGACGGGACTAGCGGGAGGCGCTGAGCAGTACTTC. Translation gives CAISESTGLAGGAEQYF.

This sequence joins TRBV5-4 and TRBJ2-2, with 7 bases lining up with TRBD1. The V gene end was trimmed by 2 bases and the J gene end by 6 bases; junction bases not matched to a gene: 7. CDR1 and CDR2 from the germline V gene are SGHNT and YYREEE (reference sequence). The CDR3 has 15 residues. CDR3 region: CASSLGGLSAGELFF. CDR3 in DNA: TGTGCCAGCAGCTTAGGGGGCTTAAGTGCCGGGGAGCTGTTTTTT.

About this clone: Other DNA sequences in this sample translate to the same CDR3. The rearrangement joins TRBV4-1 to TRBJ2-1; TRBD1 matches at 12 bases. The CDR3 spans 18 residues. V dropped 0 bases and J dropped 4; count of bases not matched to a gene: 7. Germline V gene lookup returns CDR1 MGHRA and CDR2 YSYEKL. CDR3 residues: CASSQDPLGQGAYNEQFF. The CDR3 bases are TGCGCCAGCAGCCAAGACCCGCTGGGACAGGGGGCATACAATGAGCAGTTCTTC.

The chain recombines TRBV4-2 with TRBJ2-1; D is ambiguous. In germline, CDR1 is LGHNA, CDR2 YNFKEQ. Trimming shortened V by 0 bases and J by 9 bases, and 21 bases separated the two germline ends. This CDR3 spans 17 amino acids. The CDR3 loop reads CASSQDSYGARPGEQFF. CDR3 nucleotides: TGTGCCAGCAGCCAAGATTCATACGGAGCTCGCCCGGGTGAGCAGTTCTTC.

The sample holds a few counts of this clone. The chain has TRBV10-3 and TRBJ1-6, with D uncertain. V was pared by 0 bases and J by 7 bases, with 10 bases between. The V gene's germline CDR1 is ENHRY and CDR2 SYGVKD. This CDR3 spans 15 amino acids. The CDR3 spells CAISESAGQNSPLHF. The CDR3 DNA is TGTGCCATCAGTGAGTCGGCCGGCCAAAATTCACCCCTCCACTTT.

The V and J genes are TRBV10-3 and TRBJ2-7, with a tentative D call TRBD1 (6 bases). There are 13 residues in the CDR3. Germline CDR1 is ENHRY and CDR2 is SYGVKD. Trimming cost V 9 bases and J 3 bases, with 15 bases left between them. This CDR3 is CAIKRGQSYEQYF. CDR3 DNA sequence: TGTGCCATTAAACGTGGACAGAGCTACGAGCAGTACTTC.

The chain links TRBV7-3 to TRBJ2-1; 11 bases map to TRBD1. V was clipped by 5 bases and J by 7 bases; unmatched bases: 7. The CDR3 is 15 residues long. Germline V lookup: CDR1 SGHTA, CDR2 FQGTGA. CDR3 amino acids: CASSPGTGGQNEQFF. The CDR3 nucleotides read TGTGCCAGCAGCCCCGGGACAGGGGGACAGAATGAGCAGTTCTTC.

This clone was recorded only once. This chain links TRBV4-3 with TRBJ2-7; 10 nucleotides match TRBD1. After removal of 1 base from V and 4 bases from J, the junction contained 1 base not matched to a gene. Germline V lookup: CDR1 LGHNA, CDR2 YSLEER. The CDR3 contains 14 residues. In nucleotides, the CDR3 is TGCGCCAGCAGCCAAGGACAGGGGGCTTACGAGCAGTACTTC. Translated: CASSQGQGAYEQYF.

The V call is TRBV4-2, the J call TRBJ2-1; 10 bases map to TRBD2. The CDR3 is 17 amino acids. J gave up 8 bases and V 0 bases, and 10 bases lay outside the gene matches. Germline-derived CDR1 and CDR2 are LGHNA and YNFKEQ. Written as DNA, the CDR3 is TGTGCCAGCAGCCAAGAAGGATCTAGCGGGAGCGGTGATGAGCAGTTCTTC. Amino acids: CASSQEGSSGSGDEQFF.

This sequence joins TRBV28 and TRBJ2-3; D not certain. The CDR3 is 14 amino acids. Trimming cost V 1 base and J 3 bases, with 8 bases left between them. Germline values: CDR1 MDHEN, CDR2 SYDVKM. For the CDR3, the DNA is TGTGCCAGCAGTTTATATGCGTTTACAGATACGCAGTATTTT. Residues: CASSLYAFTDTQYF.

The chain's CDR3 is CASTLPGQYLLPLHF. CDR3 in DNA: TGTGCCAGCACCCTCCCGGGACAGTATCTCTTACCCCTCCACTTT. The J gene is TRBJ1-6, the V gene TRBV2, with 7 bases lining up with TRBD1. The CDR3 is 15 residues long. CDR1 SNHLY and CDR2 FYNNEI come from the germline V gene. The junction had 15 bases not matched to a gene; V was cut back by 7 bases and J by 12 bases.

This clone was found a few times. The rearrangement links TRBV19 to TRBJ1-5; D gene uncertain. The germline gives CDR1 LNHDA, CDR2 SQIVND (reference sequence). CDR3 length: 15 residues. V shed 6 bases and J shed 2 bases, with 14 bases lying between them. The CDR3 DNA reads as TGTGCCAGTAGGTCCGGGCCTCAGGGCAATCAGCCCCAGCATTTT. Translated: CASRSGPQGNQPQHF.

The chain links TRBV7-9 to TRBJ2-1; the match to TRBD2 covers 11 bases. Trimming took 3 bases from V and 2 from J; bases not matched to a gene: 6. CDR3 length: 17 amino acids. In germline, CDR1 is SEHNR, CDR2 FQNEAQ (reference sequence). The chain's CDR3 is CASSFSGSGRAYNEQFF. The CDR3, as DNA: TGTGCCAGCAGCTTCTCCGGTAGCGGGAGGGCCTACAATGAGCAGTTCTTC. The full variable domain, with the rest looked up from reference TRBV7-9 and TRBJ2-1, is DTGVSQNPRHKITKRGQNVTFRCDPISEHNRLYWYRQTLGQGPEFLTYFQNEAQLEKSRLLSDRFSAERPKGSFSTLEIQRTEQGDSAMYLCASSFSGSGRAYNEQFFGPGTRLTVL.